This T cell receptor (beta chain) was retrieved from a study of blood T cells in healthy people across ages (dated by TCRdb to between 2015 and 2016). For the study in its entirety: In model experiments, template switching captured about one uniquely barcoded TCR beta cDNA molecule for every two T cells. Four age groups were formed from the donors: young (average approximately 15 years), middle-aged (approximately 41), aged (62) and long-lived (more than 75). To avoid experimental bias, donors of different ages were randomly spread across the sequencing lanes. The study measured age-related changes in TCR beta repertoire diversity using deep sequencing normalized with unique cDNA molecular identifiers. Two additional independent replicas of 1 million unique cDNA reads from the same blood draw were analyzed for two donors (one aged 18 to 30 and one aged 80 or older). Summary of the overall study and its limitations: Compared with the aged group, the long-lived group had more naive CD4+ T cells, fewer expanded clones and increased TCR diversity, suggesting age selection. Because profiling used bulk unsorted PBMCs, naive and antigen-experienced compartments could not be compared conclusively. Estimates of total diversity from one million sequenced T cells were regarded as lower bounds and underestimates. Donor CMV infection status was unknown, potentially confounding age-related changes in expanded clonotypes. Observed TCR beta diversity correlated strongly with the percentage of naive T cells measured by flow cytometry. Observed TCR beta diversity per million T cells fell roughly linearly with age, and a significant reduction was already apparent by age about 38.

Libraries were built with 5' RACE. TCRdb records Illumina HiSeq 2500 as the sequencer. A second roughly 6 to 11 cycle PCR used a sample-barcoded 5' primer and a J-beta primer mix. A template-switch 5' adaptor carrying 12 random nucleotides introduced a unique molecular identifier onto each TCR beta cDNA molecule. At least 3 million CDR3-containing paired-end reads were obtained from each sample. All of the RNA was converted into first-strand cDNA using the Mint cDNA synthesis kit, with a TRBC-specific oligonucleotide serving as the primer. After uracil-DNA glycosylase treatment, a first 18-cycle PCR used universal primers M1SS and BC2_uni_R on all cDNA. In the original analysis: Each sample was normalized by randomly selecting 1 million high-quality reads, each carrying a distinct molecular identifier. Instead of being binned into consensus sequences, reads with shared molecular identifiers were discarded. MiTCR, set to a Q25 quality threshold and the strictest error-elimination algorithm, was used for CDR3 identification, clonotype clustering and error correction. A nonparametric unseen species model with Euler transformation was used to estimate a lower bound on total TCR beta diversity. TCRdb reworked the public reads: Q25 trimming with fastp, MiXCR clone assembly, productive beta chains retained. A single entry per CDR3 protein holds the most common genes and DNA from its merged rows. The V and J calls here are based on TCRdb, not the publication. The sample contains some 1.7 million distinct CDR3 sequences, roughly 27% of them found a single time. 7% to 9% of the sample rests with the top ten.

Systemically healthy Caucasian individuals from Russia, 39 in total and aged roughly 6 to 90 years, were included as donors. Each donor gave ten milliliters of peripheral blood, collected into EDTA-treated Vacutainer tubes. Ficoll-Paque density-gradient centrifugation was used to isolate PBMCs, with at least 6.5 million per sample. Trizol reagent was used to extract total RNA from PBMCs, with at least 6 micrograms per sample. Naive CD45RAhigh/CD27high T cell percentages were measured by flow cytometry on a PBMC aliquot from every donor. Based on the germline V gene, the CDR1 and CDR2 sequences are MDHEN and SYDVKM. There are 11 amino acids in the CDR3, from cysteine to phenylalanine inclusive. Only the CDR3 part of the read is kept: 33 bases, read in frame from the first base. Cut back by 3 bases and 6 bases, the V and J ends lie 5 bases apart. The table lists this clonotype with a few counts. Its recognized antigen is unknown. There are no base qualities to consult, and no much larger clone falls within one base.

Source material: blood. The V gene is TRBV28 and the J gene is TRBJ1-1; no D gene call is confident. This clonotype was sampled from a woman in her 30s in good health. In nucleotides, the sequence is TGTGCCAGCAGTTTGAGGCCTGAAGCTTTCTTT. Translated, it gives CASSLRPEAFF.